A single sample is the source of the 18 T cell receptor beta chains below, sequenced in a study of CD8+CD57+ T cells in acquired aplastic anemia. It was genomic DNA that served as the template for profiling TCR beta VDJ and CDR3. TCRdb reanalysed the reads using MiXCR and keeps one entry per CDR3 protein. Of roughly 170,000 distinct CDR3 sequences in the sample, about half were seen once. Only patients with CD8+CD57+ cell expansion on flow cytometry were chosen for sequencing. The sample consisted of sorted CD4+, CD8+, or CD8+CD57+ T cells (not recorded which) from PBMCs. Receptor source: a human donor with aplastic anemia.

The chain joins TRBV19 to TRBJ2-1; 7 bases line up with TRBD1. V gave up 7 bases and J gave up 7 bases; unmatched junction bases: 1. The CDR3 has 11 residues. The germline CDR1 and CDR2 sequences are LNHDA and SQIVND (reference sequence). CDR3 nucleotides: TGTGCCAGTATCAGGGGGAATGAGCAGTTCTTC. This gives the protein CASIRGNEQFF.

This chain links TRBV19 with TRBJ1-1; 9 bases are a match to TRBD1. Per germline, CDR1 LNHDA and CDR2 SQIVND (reference sequence). The CDR3 loop spans 14 amino acids. Germline trimming cut 5 bases from V and 5 bases from J; bases unmatched to any gene: 6. CDR3 residues: CASSATGGRTEAFF. The CDR3 nucleotides are TGTGCCAGTAGTGCCACAGGGGGCAGGACTGAAGCTTTCTTT.

The chain employs TRBV29-1 and TRBJ1-1; D gene uncertain. Per germline, CDR1 SQVTM and CDR2 ANQGSEA. Trimming shortened V by 7 bases and J by 3 bases, and 21 bases separated the two germline ends. This CDR3 region has 15 residues. The CDR3 loop is CSATPRRLEDTEAFF. CDR3 sequence (DNA): TGCAGCGCTACCCCTAGGAGGCTGGAGGACACTGAAGCTTTCTTT.

With regard to this clonotype: The CDR3 does not end in the conserved phenylalanine or tryptophan, so this is likely a read error. V and J are TRBV7-9 and TRBJ2-7, with a possible D match to TRBD2 (5 bases). The germline CDR1 and CDR2 sequences are SEHNR and FQNEAQ (reference sequence). V was shortened by 2 bases and J by 0 bases, with 5 bases between the two germline ends. CDR3 length equals 13 residues. The DNA of the CDR3 is TGTGCCAGCAGCTTAAGCGGCTCCTACGAGCAGTACCTC. Protein sequence: CASSLSGSYEQYL.

This clonotype was recorded a few times. This chain links TRBV25-1 with TRBJ1-2; 8 bases are a match to TRBD1. V trimming: 0 bases; J trimming: 8 bases; junction bases outside the gene matches: 20. Germline V CDR1 and CDR2: MGHDK, SYGVNS. The CDR3 covers 19 residues. CDR3 in amino acids: CASSEYRSADRASTHGYTF. The CDR3 region has the DNA TGTGCCAGCAGTGAATATCGTTCGGCGGACAGGGCTTCCACGCACGGCTACACCTTC.

V usage is TRBV5-1 and J usage is TRBJ2-3; tentative D call: TRBD2 (5 bases). The germline V and J ends were trimmed by 4 bases and 1 base, with 13 bases remaining between them. Germline assignment: CDR1 SGHRS and CDR2 YFSETQ. This CDR3 has 15 amino acids. CDR3 region: CASSESSLRTDTQYF. The CDR3 bases are TGCGCCAGCAGCGAATCTAGCCTACGCACAGATACGCAGTATTTT.

This clonotype came up once. Because it lacks the conserved phenylalanine or tryptophan at the end, this CDR3 is likely a read error. In DNA form, the CDR3 reads TGTGCCAGCAGTAGAGGACAGGGGAACACTGAAGCTTTCCTT. Encoded protein: CASSRGQGNTEAFL. The chain uses TRBV12-3 or TRBV12-4 and TRBJ1-1; 8 nucleotides agree with TRBD1. The CDR3 has 14 amino acids. J was trimmed by 1 base and V by 5 bases; bases with no gene match: 3.

This clonotype was observed many times. This sequence joins TRBV5-1 and TRBJ2-7; D is possibly TRBD1 or TRBD2 (5 bases each). Trimming took 0 bases from V and 5 from J, leaving 12 bases between them. CDR3 length equals 14 residues. The germline V gene has CDR1 SGHRS and CDR2 YFSETQ. The DNA for the CDR3 is TGCGCCAGCAGCTTGGGGGGGATGCGGGACGAGCAGTACTTC. Protein sequence: CASSLGGMRDEQYF.

A remark on this clonotype: The junction does not match germline at one end; this may be a read error. J is TRBJ2-5 and V is TRBV7-2; D is unclear. Germline V gene sequence: CDR1 SGHTA, CDR2 FQGNSA. The CDR3 is 14 residues long. CDR3 sequence (DNA): TGTGCCAGCAGCTTAGCGCCTGGACCAAAGAAACGCGACTTC. Encoded protein: CASSLAPGPKKRDF. The complete variable domain, with remaining parts taken from reference TRBV7-2 and TRBJ2-5, reads GAGVSQSPSNKVTEKGKDVELRCDPISGHTALYWYRQSLGQGLEFLIYFQGNSAPDKSGLPSDRFSAERTGGSVSTLTIQRTQQEDSAVYLCASSLAPGPKKRDFGPGTRLLVL.

This chain connects TRBV25-1 to TRBJ1-5; 7 nucleotides line up with TRBD1. The CDR3 is 14 amino acids. V shed 4 bases and J 3 bases; nucleotides not matched to a gene: 3. Germline V gives CDR1 MGHDK, CDR2 SYGVNS. The CDR3 region has the DNA TGTGCCAGCAGTGGCGGACAGGACAATCAGCCCCAGCATTTT. It encodes CASSGGQDNQPQHF.

The chain joins TRBV12-5 to TRBJ2-7; the match to TRBD2 covers 9 bases. V lost 9 bases and J lost 6; bases outside the gene matches: 12. This CDR3 is built from 14 residues. Germline-derived CDR1 and CDR2 are LGHNT and FRNRAP. CDR3 bases: TGTGCTAGCTCTCAGGGAGCAGCGGGAGGCGAGCAGTACTTC. Translating it yields CASSQGAAGGEQYF. The full variable domain, its missing parts supplied by reference TRBV12-5 and TRBJ2-7, is DARVTQTPRHKVTEMGQEVTMRCQPILGHNTVFWYRQTMMQGLELLAYFRNRAPLDDSGMPKDRFSAEMPDATLATLKIQPSEPRDSAVYFCASSQGAAGGEQYFGPGTRLTVT.

This clonotype was counted a few times. This chain connects TRBV7-2 to TRBJ2-5, with D perhaps matching TRBD2 (5 bases). V dropped 2 bases and J dropped 6 bases, with 16 bases sitting between them. From germline, CDR1 is SGHTA and CDR2 FQGNSA. CDR3 length equals 15 residues. CDR3 in amino acids: CASSLKADYPKTQYF. The CDR3 DNA reads TGTGCCAGCAGCTTAAAAGCAGACTACCCAAAGACCCAGTACTTC.

This sequence joins TRBV11-1 and TRBJ2-3; 9 nucleotides line up with TRBD2. Trimming at V came to 3 bases and at J to 5 bases, leaving 6 bases not matched to a gene. CDR1 is SGHAT, CDR2 FQDESV, per germline (reference sequence). The CDR3 totals 15 residues. The CDR3 sequence: CASSFQRGAVDTQYF. For the CDR3, the DNA is TGTGCCAGCAGCTTCCAGCGGGGGGCGGTAGATACGCAGTATTTT. The variable domain in full, completed from reference TRBV11-1 and TRBJ2-3, reads EAEVAQSPRYKITEKSQAVAFWCDPISGHATLYWYRQILGQGPELLVQFQDESVVDDSQLPKDRFSAERLKGVDSTLKIQPAELGDSAMYLCASSFQRGAVDTQYFGPGTRLTVL.

The rearrangement uses TRBV24-1 and TRBJ2-2; D remains unclear. Germline V gene data show CDR1 as KGHDR and CDR2 as SFDVKD. V lost 5 bases, J lost 3 bases, and 3 bases lay in between. The CDR3 is made up of 12 amino acids. CDR3 sequence (DNA): TGTGCCACCAGTGCATACACCGGGGAGCTGTTTTTT. Its protein is CATSAYTGELFF.

Only one count was recorded for this clonotype. One end of the junction fails to match germline, which may point to a read error. This chain links TRBV6-1 with TRBJ1-1, with 7 bases fitting TRBD1. There are 12 residues in the CDR3. Germline values: CDR1 MNHNS, CDR2 SASEGT. The CDR3 nucleotides are TGTGCCAGCAGTGGCAGGGGGGCTGAAGATTTCTTT. This translates into CASSGRGAEDFF.

The chain links TRBV2 to TRBJ2-1; 7 nucleotides match TRBD2. Germline V CDR1 and CDR2: SNHLY, FYNNEI. V was clipped by 5 bases and J by 0 bases; unmatched bases: 7. The CDR3 is 16 residues long. The CDR3 DNA reads TGTGCCAGCAGTTCCACAGCGGGGAGCTCCTACAATGAGCAGTTCTTC. This codes for CASSSTAGSSYNEQFF.

This sequence joins TRBV11-1 and TRBJ2-1; tentative D call: TRBD1 (5 bases). The J call is uncertain, as TRBJ2-7 better fits the DNA end. This CDR3 comprises 14 residues. In germline, CDR1 is SGHAT, CDR2 FQDESV (reference sequence). This chain's CDR3 is CASSSYSRVYEQYF. The CDR3 DNA reads TGTGCCAGCAGCTCATACTCCAGGGTTTACGAGCAGTACTTC.

This clonotype occurred many times. The chain links TRBV4-1 to TRBJ2-7; D unresolved. Germline-derived CDR1 and CDR2 are MGHRA and YSYEKL. V lost 2 bases to trimming and J lost 7 bases, with 15 bases between them. The CDR3 spans 14 residues. Here the CDR3 reads CASSQTHKTNEQYF. In DNA form, the CDR3 reads TGCGCCAGCAGCCAAACCCACAAAACCAATGAGCAGTACTTC.